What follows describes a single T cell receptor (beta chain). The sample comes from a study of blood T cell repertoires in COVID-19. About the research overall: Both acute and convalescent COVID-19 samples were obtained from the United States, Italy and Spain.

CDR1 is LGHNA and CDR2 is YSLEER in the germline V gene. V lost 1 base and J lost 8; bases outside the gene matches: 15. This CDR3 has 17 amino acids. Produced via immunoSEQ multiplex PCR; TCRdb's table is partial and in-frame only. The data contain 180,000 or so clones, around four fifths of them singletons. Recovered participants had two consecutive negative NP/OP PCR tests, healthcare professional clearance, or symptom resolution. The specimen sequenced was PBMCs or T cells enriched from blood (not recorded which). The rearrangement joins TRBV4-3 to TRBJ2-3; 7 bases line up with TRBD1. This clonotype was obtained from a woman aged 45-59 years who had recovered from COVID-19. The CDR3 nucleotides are TGCGCCAGCAGCCAAGTCGCCCCCCACAGGGGACGAGGTACGCAGTATTTT. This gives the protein CASSQVAPHRGRGTQYF.